These T cell receptor beta chains were read from a single sample in a study of control samples from healthy donors and cancer patients. Method: immunoSEQ multiplex PCR; TCRdb's copy keeps in-frame clones and lacks some. The sample holds roughly 190,000 clones. Specimen: blood. The receptors derive from a woman in her twenties or thirties in good health. CDR3s include the opening cysteine and the closing phenylalanine or tryptophan. A D gene is named only where the DNA matches it firmly.

d_gene,j_gene,v_gene,CDR3aa,CDR3nt
-,TRBJ2-2,TRBV15,CATSRDVNAGVYTGELFF,TGTGCCACCAGCAGAGATGTAAATGCAGGGGTCTATACCGGGGAGCTGTTTTTT
TRBD1,TRBJ2-1,TRBV28,CASSPPRQGITYNEQFF,TGTGCCAGCAGTCCACCCCGACAGGGTATCACCTACAATGAGCAGTTCTTC
-,TRBJ1-1,TRBV5-4,CASREGTEAEAFF,TGTGCCAGCAGAGAGGGAACAGAGGCTGAAGCTTTCTTT
-,TRBJ2-5,TRBV5-8,CASSGVGEETQYF,TGTGCCAGCAGCGGGGTGGGAGAAGAGACCCAGTACTTC
-,TRBJ2-7,TRBV28,CASLTSTGSYEQYF,TGTGCCAGTCTTACCTCCACAGGGTCCTACGAGCAGTACTTC
-,TRBJ1-3,TRBV27,CASRGVAGNTIYF,TGTGCCAGCAGAGGGGTGGCTGGAAACACCATATATTTT
TRBD1,TRBJ1-4,TRBV28,CASRRTGREKLFF,TGTGCCAGCCGGAGGACAGGGCGCGAAAAACTGTTTTTT
-,TRBJ1-1,TRBV10-3,CAISESTRNRNTEAFF,TGTGCCATCAGTGAGTCGACGAGGAATAGGAACACTGAAGCTTTCTTT
-,TRBJ2-2,TRBV25-1,CASSEYYTGELFF,TGTGCCAGCAGTGAATACTACACCGGGGAGCTGTTTTTT
TRBD1,TRBJ1-1,TRBV5-1,CASSSPGQGAGDTEAFF,TGCGCCAGCAGCTCACCGGGACAGGGGGCCGGGGACACTGAAGCTTTCTTT
-,TRBJ1-1,TRBV3-1/TRBV3-2,CASSQERGEGPITEAFF,TGTGCCAGCAGCCAAGAACGAGGAGAGGGTCCAATCACTGAAGCTTTCTTT
TRBD1,TRBJ1-2,TRBV4-3,CASSQDSGTGLLNYGYTF,TGCGCCAGCAGCCAAGATTCTGGGACAGGGTTACTTAACTATGGCTACACCTTC
-,TRBJ1-5,TRBV19,CASSIWSGRDQPQHF,TGTGCCAGTAGTATATGGTCAGGGCGGGATCAGCCCCAGCATTTT
-,TRBJ2-3,TRBV5-6,CASSLDPDTQYF,TGTGCCAGCAGCTTGGATCCAGATACGCAGTATTTT
TRBD1,TRBJ1-5,TRBV28,CASSPGTGGVGQPQHF,TGTGCCAGCAGTCCCGGGACAGGGGGCGTCGGGCAGCCCCAGCATTTT
-,TRBJ1-2,TRBV5-1,CASSLGNTASNYGYTF,TGCGCCAGCAGCTTGGGAAATACAGCGTCGAACTATGGCTACACCTTC
-,TRBJ1-1,TRBV10-1,CASSESKGVEAFF,TGCGCCAGCAGTGAGAGTAAGGGGGTTGAAGCTTTCTTT
-,TRBJ2-7,TRBV4-1,CASSQVGTRPYPYEQYF,TGCGCCAGCAGCCAAGTCGGGACGCGCCCGTACCCCTACGAGCAGTACTTC
-,TRBJ1-1,TRBV19,CASNNWENTEAFF,TGTGCCAGTAATAACTGGGAGAACACTGAAGCTTTCTTT
-,TRBJ1-6,TRBV12-3/TRBV12-4,CASSRTGVSPLHF,TGTGCCAGCAGCCGGACCGGGGTTTCACCCCTCCACTTT
TRBD2,TRBJ2-1,TRBV5-1,CASSPTGAGGFYNEQFF,TGCGCCAGCAGCCCGACCGGGGCGGGGGGTTTCTACAATGAGCAGTTCTTC
-,TRBJ1-1,TRBV19,CASSIQSNTEAFF,TGTGCCAGTAGTATACAGTCGAACACTGAAGCTTTCTTT
TRBD2,TRBJ2-3,TRBV10-3,CAIMASGVDTQYF,TGTGCCATCATGGCTAGCGGGGTAGATACGCAGTATTTT
TRBD1,TRBJ1-1,TRBV5-6,CASSFRDRVNTEAFF,TGTGCCAGCAGCTTCCGGGACAGGGTGAACACTGAAGCTTTCTTT